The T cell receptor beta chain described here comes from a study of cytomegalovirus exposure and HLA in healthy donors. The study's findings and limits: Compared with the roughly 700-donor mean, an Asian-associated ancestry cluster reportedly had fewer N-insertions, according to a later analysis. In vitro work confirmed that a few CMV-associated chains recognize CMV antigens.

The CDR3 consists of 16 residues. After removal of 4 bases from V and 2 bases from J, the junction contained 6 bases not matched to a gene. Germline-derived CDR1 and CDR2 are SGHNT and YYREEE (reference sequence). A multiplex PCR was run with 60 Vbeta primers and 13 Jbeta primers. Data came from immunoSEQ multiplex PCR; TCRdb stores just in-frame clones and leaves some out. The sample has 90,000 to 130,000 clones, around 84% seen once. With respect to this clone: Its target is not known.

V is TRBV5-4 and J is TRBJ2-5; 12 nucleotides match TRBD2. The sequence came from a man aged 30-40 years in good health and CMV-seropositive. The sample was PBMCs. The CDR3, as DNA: TGTGCCAGCAGCCCTACTAGCGGGGGGCGACAAGAGACCCAGTACTTC. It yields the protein CASSPTSGGRQETQYF.